The 29 T cell receptor beta chains reported below all come from one sample, sequenced in a study of response to subunit inactivated influenza vaccine. MiXCR, applied by TCRdb to the RT-PCR reads, yields one record per CDR3 protein. The sample lists about 170,000 distinct CDR3 sequences; around 11% were seen once. The material sequenced was CD8+ T cells sorted from PBMCs, taken about 23 months after vaccination. These receptors all stem from a man between 50 and 69 years old who received an inactivated influenza vaccine.

The V gene is TRBV15, the J gene TRBJ2-7, with 7 bases lining up with TRBD1. The V gene's germline CDR1 is LNHNV and CDR2 YYDKDF (reference sequence). With 4 bases clipped from V and 4 bases from J, the junction kept 4 bases outside the gene matches. The CDR3 length is 13 residues. The CDR3 bases are TGTGCCACCAGCAAAAGACAGGGATACGAGCAGTACTTC. Its protein product is CATSKRQGYEQYF.

This clonotype has only a few counts. For the CDR3, the DNA is TGTGCCAGCATCCCCCGGGGGGATATGGATACGCAGTATTTT. It yields the protein CASIPRGDMDTQYF. This chain uses TRBV21-1 with TRBJ2-3; TRBD1, as called in the table, went unchecked against the DNA. TRBV21-1 is described as a pseudogene. The length of the CDR3 is 14 residues.

This sequence joins TRBV12-3 or TRBV12-4 and TRBJ2-3, with 7 bases that match TRBD2. The CDR3 spans 18 residues. V gave up 7 bases and J gave up 1 base; unmatched junction bases: 17. This chain's CDR3 is CASTPAFSGIRGTDTQYF. The CDR3 DNA reads as TGTGCCAGCACCCCCGCTTTCAGCGGGATAAGGGGCACAGATACGCAGTATTTT.

The table lists this clonotype with many counts. This chain connects TRBV6-2 or TRBV6-3 to TRBJ1-5; D remains ambiguous. The CDR3 runs 15 residues. Trimming stripped 0 bases from V and 3 bases from J, with 9 bases between. The V gene's germline CDR1 is MNHEY and CDR2 SVGEGT. CDR3 protein: CASSYSEGYNQPQHF. For the CDR3, the DNA is TGTGCCAGCAGTTACTCAGAGGGCTACAATCAGCCCCAGCATTTT.

This clonotype was seen only a few times. The rearrangement uses TRBV9 and TRBJ2-1; 10 nucleotides agree with TRBD2. This CDR3 is built from 15 residues. Germline V gene lookup returns CDR1 SGDLS and CDR2 YYNGEE. V gave up 2 bases and J gave up 6 bases; unmatched junction bases: 5. The CDR3 nucleotides read TGTGCCAGCAGCGTTGGGACTAGCGCTGCCAATGAGCAGTTCTTC. Translation gives CASSVGTSAANEQFF.

This clonotype was picked up a small number of times. This chain connects TRBV7-8 to TRBJ2-7; 10 bases are a match to TRBD1. V lost 4 bases to trimming and J lost 3 bases; unmatched junction nucleotides: 3. CDR1 SGHVS and CDR2 FQNEAQ come from the germline V gene. The CDR3 covers 14 residues. This CDR3 reads CASSWGTGDYEQYF. CDR3 in DNA: TGTGCCAGCAGCTGGGGGACAGGGGACTACGAGCAGTACTTC.

This clonotype was detected only a few times. This rearrangement joins TRBV11-2 to TRBJ1-1; D is possibly TRBD1 (5 bases). The ends were cut back, 1 base at V and 4 bases at J, with 16 bases in the middle. The length of the CDR3 is 16 residues. The germline V gene has CDR1 SGHAT and CDR2 FQNNGV. Written as DNA, the CDR3 is TGTGCCAGCAGCTTAGTGACGTGGGGGGATGGCACTGAAGCTTTCTTT. This gives the protein CASSLVTWGDGTEAFF.

J is TRBJ2-7 and V is TRBV19; TRBD1 matches 7 bases. From germline, CDR1 is LNHDA and CDR2 SQIVND (reference sequence). This CDR3 is 14 amino acids long. The J segment lost 0 bases and the V segment lost 4 bases, leaving 3 bases of the junction unmatched. The CDR3 nucleotides are TGTGCCAGTAGTACTCGGGACAGCTCCTACGAGCAGTACTTC. It translates to CASSTRDSSYEQYF.

V gene TRBV7-6 combines with J gene TRBJ2-7; TRBD2 matches 8 bases. V shed 4 bases and J 4 bases; nucleotides not matched to a gene: 9. Germline CDR1 is SGHVS and CDR2 is FNYEAQ. This CDR3 has 15 residues. The DNA of the CDR3 is TGTGCCAGCAGCTGGGAAGCGGGAGTTGGTTACGAGCAGTACTTC. It encodes CASSWEAGVGYEQYF.

The rearrangement links TRBV24-1 to TRBJ1-5; D is unresolved. The V end was cut by 3 bases, the J end by 0 bases, with 5 bases between. Germline CDR1 is KGHDR and CDR2 is SFDVKD. The CDR3 is 14 amino acids. In nucleotides, the CDR3 is TGTGCCACCAGTGATATAAATAGCAATCAGCCCCAGCATTTT. It is translated as CATSDINSNQPQHF.

This chain joins TRBV3-1 and TRBJ1-1; no definite D call. This CDR3 region has 14 residues. V was cut by 0 bases and J by 1 base, with 6 bases left in between. From germline, CDR1 is LGHDT and CDR2 YNNKEL (reference sequence). DNA of the CDR3: TGTGCCAGCAGCCAAGAGGGCACGAACACTGAAGCTTTCTTT. Its protein product is CASSQEGTNTEAFF.

This clonotype occurred a few times. The J gene is TRBJ2-1, the V gene TRBV7-8; 11 bases map to TRBD2. V trimming: 6 bases; J trimming: 4 bases; junction bases outside the gene matches: 5. There are 15 residues in the CDR3. Germline-derived CDR1 and CDR2 are SGHVS and FQNEAQ. In DNA form, the CDR3 reads TGTGCCAGCAGGCTACTAGCGGGAGAGTACAATGAGCAGTTCTTC. Amino acid sequence: CASRLLAGEYNEQFF. Full variable domain (outside the CDR3, taken from reference TRBV7-8 and TRBJ2-1): GAGVSQSPRYKVAKRGQDVALRCDPISGHVSLFWYQQALGQGPEFLTYFQNEAQLDKSGLPSDRFFAERPEGSVSTLKIQRTQQEDSAVYLCASRLLAGEYNEQFFGPGTRLTVL.

This clonotype was observed a few times. CDR3 DNA sequence: TGCGCCAGCAGCCAATCGGAAGACACCGGGGAGCTGTTTTTT. It codes for CASSQSEDTGELFF. The chain uses TRBV4-1 and TRBJ2-2, with D uncertain. CDR1 and CDR2 (germline): MGHRA, YSYEKL. Trimming pared 2 bases from V and 3 bases from J, leaving 7 bases between. The CDR3 covers 14 residues.

This sequence joins TRBV24-1 and TRBJ2-2; D gene ambiguous. V was cut by 6 bases and J by 6 bases, with 4 bases left in between. Per germline, CDR1 KGHDR and CDR2 SFDVKD. There are 11 residues in the CDR3. This chain's CDR3 is CATSMPGELFF. Written as DNA, the CDR3 is TGTGCCACCAGTATGCCCGGGGAGCTGTTTTTT.

A few counts support this clonotype. The chain employs TRBV6-1 and TRBJ2-7, with a weak D call TRBD1 (5 bases). Trimming took 6 bases from V and 3 from J, leaving 12 bases between them. CDR1 and CDR2 (germline): MNHNS, SASEGT. The CDR3 loop spans 13 amino acids. The CDR3 sequence: CASRDTRSYEQYF. The CDR3 DNA reads as TGTGCCAGCAGGGACACACGGAGCTACGAGCAGTACTTC.

This clonotype has more than one count but fewer than ten. The chain carries TRBV2 and TRBJ2-7, with 7 bases lining up with TRBD1. Germline trimming cut 3 bases from V and 4 bases from J; bases unmatched to any gene: 6. CDR1 SNHLY and CDR2 FYNNEI come from the germline V gene. The CDR3 length is 14 residues. The CDR3 DNA is TGTGCCAGCAGTGAGACAGGGTTTGGGTACGAGCAGTACTTC. This codes for CASSETGFGYEQYF.

This clonotype was found many times. The chain employs TRBV4-3 and TRBJ1-6; a weak D match, TRBD1 (5 bases). Trimming stripped 0 bases from V and 16 bases from J, with 16 bases between. This CDR3 comprises 14 residues. Germline CDR1 LGHNA, CDR2 YSLEER. This CDR3 is CASSQDNTRDPLHF. The CDR3 DNA is TGCGCCAGCAGCCAAGACAATACCCGGGACCCACTCCACTTT.

This clonotype was seen repeatedly, ten times or more. This chain uses TRBV24-1 with TRBJ1-5; D is undetermined. Deletions cut 3 bases from V and 4 bases from J, with 6 bases between. The CDR3 has 13 amino acids. The germline V gene has CDR1 KGHDR and CDR2 SFDVKD. CDR3 protein: CATSDGRNQPQHF. CDR3 bases: TGTGCCACCAGTGATGGCAGGAATCAGCCCCAGCATTTT.

This clonotype has more than one count but fewer than ten. This sequence joins TRBV10-3 and TRBJ2-2; 13 nucleotides match TRBD2. J lost 3 bases, V lost 7 bases, and 5 bases had no gene match. Germline CDR1 reads ENHRY; CDR2 reads SYGVKD. The CDR3 extends over 16 amino acids. CDR3 amino acids: CAIMRTSGRDTGELFF. The CDR3 bases are TGTGCCATCATGAGGACTAGCGGGAGAGACACCGGGGAGCTGTTTTTT.

This chain connects TRBV20-1 to TRBJ1-5, with D possibly being TRBD1 (6 bases). Trimming removed 3 bases at V and 0 bases at J, with 6 bases between. Germline V gene sequence: CDR1 DFQATT, CDR2 SNEGSKA (reference sequence). The CDR3 loop spans 13 amino acids. The CDR3: CSARTGSNQPQHF. The CDR3 region has the DNA TGCAGTGCTAGGACAGGTAGCAATCAGCCCCAGCATTTT.

V and J are TRBV6-1 and TRBJ2-7, with 11 bases aligning to TRBD2. CDR3 length equals 18 residues. V gave up 10 bases and J gave up 3 bases; unmatched junction bases: 20. CDR1 is MNHNS and CDR2 is SASEGT in the germline V gene. This CDR3 reads CAIAVKALETSGNYEQYF. The CDR3 bases are TGTGCCATCGCAGTGAAGGCCCTCGAGACTAGCGGGAACTACGAGCAGTACTTC.

The table lists this clonotype with a few counts. This sequence joins TRBV20-1 and TRBJ2-1, with 14 bases that match TRBD2. Germline lookup yields CDR1 DFQATT and CDR2 SNEGSKA (reference sequence). The CDR3 totals 15 residues. Losses at the gene ends were 6 bases for V and 7 bases for J; bases not matched to a gene: 8. CDR3 in amino acids: CSAPGGLAGANEQFF. As DNA, the CDR3 is TGCAGTGCGCCAGGGGGACTAGCGGGAGCAAATGAGCAGTTCTTC.

This clonotype was observed a few times. This rearrangement joins TRBV28 to TRBJ2-7; no firm D call. V shed 6 bases and J shed 3 bases, with 6 bases lying between them. The germline V gene encodes CDR1 MDHEN and CDR2 SYDVKM. This CDR3 spans 11 amino acids. CDR3 protein: CASSHIYEQYF. The CDR3, as DNA: TGTGCCAGCAGCCACATCTACGAGCAGTACTTC.

The chain is built from TRBV7-3 and TRBJ2-2; no definite D call. V lost 3 bases and J lost 3, with 5 bases in between. Germline-derived CDR1 and CDR2 are SGHTA and FQGTGA. The CDR3 has 13 residues. As DNA, the CDR3 is TGTGCCAGCAGCTTTTACGACACCGGGGAGCTGTTTTTT. Translation: CASSFYDTGELFF. Filled out from reference TRBV7-3 and TRBJ2-2, the complete variable domain reads GAGVSQTPSNKVTEKGKYVELRCDPISGHTALYWYRQSLGQGPEFLIYFQGTGAADDSGLPNDRFFAVRPEGSVSTLKIQRTERGDSAVYLCASSFYDTGELFFGEGSRLTVL.

This clonotype appeared a few times. The rearrangement joins TRBV6-1 to TRBJ1-5; D remains unclear. Trimming stripped 5 bases from V and 4 bases from J, with 12 bases between. The CDR3 is 14 amino acids. Germline V gene sequence: CDR1 MNHNS, CDR2 SASEGT. The CDR3 loop reads CASSLIGPNQPQHF. The CDR3 DNA is TGTGCCAGCAGTCTCATAGGACCAAATCAGCCCCAGCATTTT.

Within the sample, this clonotype is medium-sized. The chain employs TRBV15 and TRBJ2-3; D unclear. CDR3 size: 16 residues. From germline, CDR1 is LNHNV and CDR2 YYDKDF (reference sequence). V shed 0 bases and J shed 6 bases, with 16 bases lying between them. The CDR3 DNA follows: TGTGCCACCAGCAGAGATTTAAGCCCCCACGGGGATACGCAGTATTTT. Translated: CATSRDLSPHGDTQYF.

This clonotype was counted only a few times. The chain uses TRBV24-1 and TRBJ2-1, with 7 bases that match TRBD2. J lost 2 bases, V lost 4 bases, and 4 bases had no gene match. This CDR3 region has 15 residues. Germline assignment: CDR1 KGHDR and CDR2 SFDVKD. The CDR3 here is CATSDLAVPYNEQFF. DNA of the CDR3: TGTGCCACCAGTGACCTAGCGGTCCCCTACAATGAGCAGTTCTTC.

CDR3 bases: TGTGCCAGCAGTAAACTAGCGACCTTCACAGATACGCAGTATTTT. Protein sequence: CASSKLATFTDTQYF. The V call is TRBV12-3 or TRBV12-4, the J call TRBJ2-3, with 7 positions matching TRBD2. Losses at the gene ends were 5 bases for V and 2 bases for J; bases not matched to a gene: 7. This CDR3 comprises 15 residues.

The chain employs TRBV7-9 and TRBJ1-5; D is uncertain. V lost 4 bases to trimming and J lost 9 bases, with 10 bases between them. The CDR3 has 12 residues. Germline V gene data show CDR1 as SEHNR and CDR2 as FQNEAQ (reference sequence). The CDR3: CASSSDPWPQHF. CDR3 sequence (DNA): TGTGCCAGCAGCTCGGACCCCTGGCCCCAGCATTTT. The whole variable domain, remainder taken from reference TRBV7-9 and TRBJ1-5, is DTGVSQNPRHKITKRGQNVTFRCDPISEHNRLYWYRQTLGQGPEFLTYFQNEAQLEKSRLLSDRFSAERPKGSFSTLEIQRTEQGDSAMYLCASSSDPWPQHFGDGTRLSIL.